This is a list of T cell receptor beta chains from one sample in a study of T-cell reconstitution after alpha-beta-depleted transplantation in children. TCRdb independently ran MiXCR on the PCR reads; one entry per CDR3 protein. The profile covers 200,000 to 300,000 distinct CDR3 sequences, with roughly 7.7% appearing a single time and approximately 6% taken by the ten largest. The specimen was PBMCs, mostly from graft donor cells, collected 180 days after TCRalphabeta/CD19-depleted stem cell transplant. The receptors derive from a male patient between 10 and 17 years old who had a stem cell transplant for acute lymphoblastic leukemia, so the T cells may come from the graft donor. Each CDR3 is given with its conserved first and last residue. Fields, in order: clone size, J gene, V gene, D gene, CDR3 DNA, CDR3 protein. A D gene is named only where the DNA matches it firmly. Clone size, where shown, is once, few, many, or a class for clones that have expanded.

abundance: many; j_gene: TRBJ2-2; v_gene: TRBV20-1; d_gene: NA; CDR3nt: TGCAGTGCTAGAGATAACAACAGGAAAAACACCGGGGAGCTGTTTTTT; CDR3aa: CSARDNNRKNTGELFF
abundance: many; j_gene: TRBJ2-1; v_gene: TRBV6-5; d_gene: TRBD2; CDR3nt: TGTGCCAGCAGTTACTCGACTAGCGGGGACTTTATGCATGAGCAGTTCTTC; CDR3aa: CASSYSTSGDFMHEQFF
abundance: many; j_gene: TRBJ2-3; v_gene: TRBV9; d_gene: NA; CDR3nt: TGTGCCAGCAGCGTAGACCCCGAAGGGGGGGCAACAGATACGCAGTATTTT; CDR3aa: CASSVDPEGGATDTQYF
abundance: many; j_gene: TRBJ2-1; v_gene: TRBV29-1; d_gene: NA; CDR3nt: TGCAGCGTTGGGAGGGACAGAACCGGGACTAAGTTGGCTGAGCAGTTCTTC; CDR3aa: CSVGRDRTGTKLAEQFF
abundance: many; j_gene: TRBJ1-4; v_gene: TRBV28; d_gene: NA; CDR3nt: TGTGCCAGCAGTTTAATGGGGAGCTCAACTAATGAAAAACTGTTTTTT; CDR3aa: CASSLMGSSTNEKLFF
abundance: many; j_gene: TRBJ2-1; v_gene: TRBV10-3; d_gene: TRBD2; CDR3nt: TGTGCCACCCATAGCGGGAGGGCCCTTAGCAATGAGCAGTTCTTC; CDR3aa: CATHSGRALSNEQFF
abundance: few; j_gene: TRBJ1-2; v_gene: TRBV15; d_gene: TRBD1; CDR3nt: TGTGCCACCAGCAGAGAAACCCGGGACAGGGACTACTATGGCTACACCTTC; CDR3aa: CATSRETRDRDYYGYTF
abundance: many; j_gene: TRBJ2-7; v_gene: TRBV6-1; d_gene: NA; CDR3nt: TGTGCCAGCCAACAGGGCCCCTACTACGAGCAGTACTTC; CDR3aa: CASQQGPYYEQYF
abundance: many; j_gene: TRBJ2-3; v_gene: TRBV5-4; d_gene: NA; CDR3nt: TGTGCCAGCAGCTTGGGAGGGGGTGCGCAGTATTTT; CDR3aa: CASSLGGGAQYF
abundance: many; j_gene: TRBJ1-1; v_gene: TRBV7-2; d_gene: NA; CDR3nt: TGTGCCAGCAGCTTAGCCCCGGCCAAACACGGCCAAGCTTTCTTT; CDR3aa: CASSLAPAKHGQAFF
abundance: many; j_gene: TRBJ2-2; v_gene: TRBV4-2; d_gene: NA; CDR3nt: TGTGCCAGCAGCCAAGATATCACCGGGGAGCTGTTTTTT; CDR3aa: CASSQDITGELFF
abundance: many; j_gene: TRBJ2-4; v_gene: TRBV20-1; d_gene: NA; CDR3nt: TGCGGATCCTCGGGCAAAAACATTCAGTACTTC; CDR3aa: CGSSGKNIQYF
abundance: few; j_gene: TRBJ2-7; v_gene: TRBV19; d_gene: NA; CDR3nt: TGTGCCAGTAGTATGGGGGACCGCTCCTACGAGCAGTACTTC; CDR3aa: CASSMGDRSYEQYF
abundance: many; j_gene: TRBJ2-3; v_gene: TRBV7-2; d_gene: NA; CDR3nt: TGTGCCAGCAGCTTAGCTTTGAACAGGGGCACAGATACGCAGTATTTT; CDR3aa: CASSLALNRGTDTQYF
abundance: many; j_gene: TRBJ2-5; v_gene: TRBV11-2; d_gene: TRBD1; CDR3nt: TGTGCCAGCAGCCGAGGTTCCTCGGGACAGGGCCAAGAGACCCAGTACTTC; CDR3aa: CASSRGSSGQGQETQYF
abundance: many; j_gene: TRBJ1-4; v_gene: TRBV18; d_gene: TRBD1; CDR3nt: TGTGCCAGCTCACCACGGGGGGACAGGCCTGAAAAACTGTTTTTT; CDR3aa: CASSPRGDRPEKLFF
abundance: few; j_gene: TRBJ1-5; v_gene: TRBV19; d_gene: TRBD1; CDR3nt: TGTGCCAGTAGTAAAGACAGGGTCAATCAGCCCCAGCATTTT; CDR3aa: CASSKDRVNQPQHF
abundance: NA; j_gene: TRBJ2-7; v_gene: TRBV4-3; d_gene: NA; CDR3nt: TGCGCCAGCAGCCAAGATAGGGGGAGGCCAGAGCAGTACTTC; CDR3aa: CASSQDRGRPEQYF
abundance: many; j_gene: TRBJ1-6; v_gene: TRBV6-4; d_gene: TRBD1; CDR3nt: TGTGCCAGCAGCTGGGACAGAGATTCACCCCTCCACTTT; CDR3aa: CASSWDRDSPLHF
abundance: many; j_gene: TRBJ2-2; v_gene: TRBV5-1; d_gene: NA; CDR3nt: TGCGCCAGCAGCTTGGCCCGGGACGGGGAGCTGTTTTTT; CDR3aa: CASSLARDGELFF
abundance: many; j_gene: TRBJ1-2; v_gene: TRBV20-1; d_gene: NA; CDR3nt: TGCAGTGTGGGGGGCAGGAACTATGGCTACACCTTC; CDR3aa: CSVGGRNYGYTF
abundance: many; j_gene: TRBJ2-3; v_gene: TRBV10-3; d_gene: NA; CDR3nt: TGTGCCATCAGCGCGGGACGGGCTAGCACAGATACGCAGTATTTT; CDR3aa: CAISAGRASTDTQYF
abundance: many; j_gene: TRBJ2-7; v_gene: TRBV6-1; d_gene: NA; CDR3nt: TGTGCCAGCAAAGACCAACAAGGGGGACCCTACGAGCAGTACTTC; CDR3aa: CASKDQQGGPYEQYF
abundance: many; j_gene: TRBJ2-5; v_gene: TRBV6-2/TRBV6-3; d_gene: NA; CDR3nt: TGTGCCACGGCGGGACTGCAGGAGGAGACCCAGTACTTC; CDR3aa: CATAGLQEETQYF
abundance: few; j_gene: TRBJ2-3; v_gene: TRBV9; d_gene: NA; CDR3nt: TGTGCCAGCAGCGTAGGAATGGGGCGCCCAGATACGCAGTATTTT; CDR3aa: CASSVGMGRPDTQYF
abundance: many; j_gene: TRBJ2-7; v_gene: TRBV5-1; d_gene: NA; CDR3nt: TGCGCCAGCAGCTCCGGGACGTGGTCCTACGAGCAGTACTTC; CDR3aa: CASSSGTWSYEQYF
abundance: many; j_gene: TRBJ1-5; v_gene: TRBV10-3; d_gene: NA; CDR3nt: TGTGCCATCAGTGAGTCGCCTTCTCCCAGCAATCAGCCCCAGCATTTT; CDR3aa: CAISESPSPSNQPQHF
abundance: many; j_gene: TRBJ1-1; v_gene: TRBV20-1; d_gene: NA; CDR3nt: TGCAGTGCTCGGACTAAGGGGGAAGCTTTCTTT; CDR3aa: CSARTKGEAFF
abundance: few; j_gene: TRBJ2-7; v_gene: TRBV6-5; d_gene: NA; CDR3nt: TGTGCCAGCAGTTACTCGTCGGGGGCCACAACCTACGAGCAGTACTTC; CDR3aa: CASSYSSGATTYEQYF
abundance: few; j_gene: TRBJ2-3; v_gene: TRBV18; d_gene: TRBD1; CDR3nt: TGTGCCAGCTCAGACAGGGGCCCAGATACGCAGTATTTT; CDR3aa: CASSDRGPDTQYF
abundance: many; j_gene: TRBJ2-7; v_gene: TRBV28; d_gene: NA; CDR3nt: TGTGCCAGCAGTTTAATAAGGGCTAGCGAAACCGGCTACGAGCAGTACTTC; CDR3aa: CASSLIRASETGYEQYF
abundance: NA; j_gene: TRBJ2-3; v_gene: TRBV5-1; d_gene: TRBD1; CDR3nt: TGCGCCAGCAGCGGGACAGGGGGTCAGAATGGAGATACGCAGTATTTT; CDR3aa: CASSGTGGQNGDTQYF
abundance: many; j_gene: TRBJ2-1; v_gene: TRBV5-1; d_gene: TRBD2; CDR3nt: TGCGCCAGCAGCTTGGAGACTAGCGGGGGGTTTTACAATGAGCAGTTCTTC; CDR3aa: CASSLETSGGFYNEQFF
abundance: many; j_gene: TRBJ1-1; v_gene: TRBV12-3/TRBV12-4; d_gene: NA; CDR3nt: TGTGCCAGCAGCCCCTTCACAGGTAATGAAGCTTTCTTT; CDR3aa: CASSPFTGNEAFF
abundance: many; j_gene: TRBJ2-3; v_gene: TRBV20-1; d_gene: TRBD2; CDR3nt: TGCAGTGCTTCCCGGACTAGCCGATCTAGCACAGATACGCAGTATTTT; CDR3aa: CSASRTSRSSTDTQYF
abundance: many; j_gene: TRBJ1-6; v_gene: TRBV2; d_gene: TRBD1; CDR3nt: TGTGCCAGCACCACTGGACAGGGTCGATCACCCCTCCACTTT; CDR3aa: CASTTGQGRSPLHF
abundance: many; j_gene: TRBJ2-5; v_gene: TRBV28; d_gene: NA; CDR3nt: TGTGCCAGCAGTTTTTATCAGAGGGAGACCCAGTACTTC; CDR3aa: CASSFYQRETQYF